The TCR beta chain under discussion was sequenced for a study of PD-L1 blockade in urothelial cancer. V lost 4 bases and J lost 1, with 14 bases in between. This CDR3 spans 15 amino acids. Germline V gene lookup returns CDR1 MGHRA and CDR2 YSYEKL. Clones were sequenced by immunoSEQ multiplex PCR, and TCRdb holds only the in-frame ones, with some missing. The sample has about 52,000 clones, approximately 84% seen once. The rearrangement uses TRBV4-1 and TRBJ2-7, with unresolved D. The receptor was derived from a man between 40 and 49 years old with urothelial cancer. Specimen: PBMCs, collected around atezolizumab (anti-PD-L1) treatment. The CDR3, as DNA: TGCGCCAGCAGCCCCTCATCGCCAGGATCCTACGAGCAGTACTTC. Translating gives CASSPSSPGSYEQYF.